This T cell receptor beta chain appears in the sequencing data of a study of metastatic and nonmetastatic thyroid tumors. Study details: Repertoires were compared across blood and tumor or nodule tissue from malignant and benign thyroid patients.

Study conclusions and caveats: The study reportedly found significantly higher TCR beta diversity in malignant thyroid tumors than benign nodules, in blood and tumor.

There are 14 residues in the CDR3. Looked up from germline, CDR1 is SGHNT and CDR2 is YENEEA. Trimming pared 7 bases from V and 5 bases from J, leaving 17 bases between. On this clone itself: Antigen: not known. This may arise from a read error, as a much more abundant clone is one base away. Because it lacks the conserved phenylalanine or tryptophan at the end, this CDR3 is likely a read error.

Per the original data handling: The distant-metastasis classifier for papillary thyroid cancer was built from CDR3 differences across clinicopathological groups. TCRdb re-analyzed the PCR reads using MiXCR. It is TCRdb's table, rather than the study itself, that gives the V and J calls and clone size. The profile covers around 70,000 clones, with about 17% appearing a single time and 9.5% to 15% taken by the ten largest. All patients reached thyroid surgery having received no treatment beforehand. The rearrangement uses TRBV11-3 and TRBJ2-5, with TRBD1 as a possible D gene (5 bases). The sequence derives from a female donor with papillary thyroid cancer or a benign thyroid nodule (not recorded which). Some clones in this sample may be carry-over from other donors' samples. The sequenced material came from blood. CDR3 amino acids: CASMGRESVETQYL. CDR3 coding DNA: TGTGCCAGCATGGGCAGGGAAAGCGTGGAGACCCAGTACCTC.